These 29 T cell receptor beta chains originate from one sample sequenced in a study of cytomegalovirus exposure and HLA in healthy donors. The PCR contained 60 Vbeta and 13 Jbeta primers. The protocol was immunoSEQ multiplex PCR, while the TCRdb copy is restricted to in-frame clones and leaves out a portion. The sample includes approximately 110,000 clones. The material sequenced was PBMCs. These receptors came from a man aged 25-40 years in good health and CMV-seronegative.

The V gene is TRBV19, the J gene TRBJ1-2; 8 bases agree with TRBD1. CDR1 is LNHDA, CDR2 SQIVND, per germline (reference sequence). This CDR3 has 12 residues. With 3 bases clipped from V and 8 bases from J, the junction kept 2 bases outside the gene matches. CDR3 sequence reads: CASSIAGGGYTF. DNA of the CDR3: TGTGCCAGTAGTATCGCAGGGGGCGGCTACACCTTC.

This rearrangement joins TRBV5-5 to TRBJ1-2, with unresolved D. With 5 bases removed from V and 4 bases from J, the gap between germline ends came to 12 bases. This CDR3 contains 13 residues. Germline assignment: CDR1 SGHKS and CDR2 YYEKEE (reference sequence). This chain's CDR3 is CASRAASPYGYTF. CDR3 nucleotide sequence: TGTGCCAGCAGGGCGGCCTCGCCCTATGGCTACACCTTC.

This sequence joins TRBV14 and TRBJ2-3, with 10 bases aligning to TRBD2. Trimming cost V 0 bases and J 5 bases; bases outside gene matches: 20. Germline V lookup: CDR1 SGHDN, CDR2 FVKESK. This CDR3 is built from 21 residues. CDR3 nucleotides: TGTGCCAGCAGCCAAGAATTCCCAGAAGCATTAGGGACTAGCGATAGAGATACGCAGTATTTT. Its protein product is CASSQEFPEALGTSDRDTQYF.

Notes on this clone: The sample contains more than one DNA sequence encoding this CDR3. V gene TRBV5-4 combines with J gene TRBJ2-5, with D uncertain. CDR1 is SGHNT and CDR2 is YYREEE in the germline V gene (reference sequence). V was pared by 3 bases and J by 2 bases, with 2 bases between. The CDR3 is 11 amino acids. CDR3 nucleotide sequence: TGTGCCAGCAGCTCTCAAGAGACCCAGTACTTC. Protein: CASSSQETQYF.

The CDR3 spells CASRRVWADSGNTIYF. CDR3 DNA: TGTGCCAGCAGGAGGGTCTGGGCGGATTCTGGAAACACCATATATTTT. This chain links TRBV28 with TRBJ1-3, with D unclear. Per germline, CDR1 MDHEN and CDR2 SYDVKM. The length of the CDR3 is 16 residues. Between the trimmed V and J ends, which lost 6 bases and 1 base, there was a span of 16 bases.

The V gene is TRBV27, the J gene TRBJ2-5; D not resolved. The CDR3 length is 19 residues. Germline loops: CDR1 MNHEY, CDR2 SMNVEV (reference sequence). The V end was cut by 5 bases, the J end by 1 base, with 26 bases between. CDR3 amino acids: CASSPRSQALYSGQETQYF. CDR3 coding DNA: TGTGCCAGCAGTCCAAGGTCCCAGGCGCTGTACAGTGGCCAAGAGACCCAGTACTTC.

V usage is TRBV13 and J usage is TRBJ2-7, with a weak D call TRBD2 (5 bases). Germline loops: CDR1 PRHDT, CDR2 FYEKMQ (reference sequence). Trimming took 3 bases from V and 1 from J, leaving 10 bases between them. The CDR3 sequence is 14 residues long. The CDR3 loop reads CASSFGAESYEQYF. The CDR3 nucleotides read TGTGCCAGCAGCTTCGGAGCGGAGTCCTACGAGCAGTACTTC.

The chain recombines TRBV2 with TRBJ1-2; TRBD1 matches 7 bases. V lost 8 bases, J lost 4 bases, and 16 bases stayed unmatched. The CDR3 sequence is 16 residues long. CDR1 is SNHLY and CDR2 is FYNNEI in the germline V gene. The CDR3 region is CASPGQEKTRGYGYTF. The DNA for the CDR3 is TGTGCCAGCCCCGGACAGGAAAAGACAAGGGGCTATGGCTACACCTTC.

This chain joins TRBV7-2 and TRBJ2-3; no firm D call. Trimming shortened V by 6 bases and J by 5 bases, and 6 bases separated the two germline ends. Per the germline V gene, CDR1 is SGHTA and CDR2 is FQGNSA. CDR3 length equals 11 residues. As DNA, the CDR3 is TGTGCCAGCAGTAACGGAGATACGCAGTATTTT. It yields the protein CASSNGDTQYF.

The chain is built from TRBV6-5 and TRBJ1-5; weak D call: TRBD1 (6 bases). The CDR3 is 13 amino acids. Germline CDR1 reads MNHEY; CDR2 reads SVGAGI. V shed 6 bases and J shed 4 bases, with 10 bases lying between them. The CDR3 DNA reads as TGTGCCAGCAGCCAACAGGGAAATCAGCCCCAGCATTTT. Its translation: CASSQQGNQPQHF.

CDR3 nucleotide sequence: TGTGCCATCAGTGAGCCCGGTAGCACAGATACGCAGTATTTT. Its translation: CAISEPGSTDTQYF. This rearrangement joins TRBV10-3 to TRBJ2-3, with D hard to call. The germline gives CDR1 ENHRY, CDR2 SYGVKD. The V gene lost 2 bases and the J gene lost 0 bases, with 6 bases spanning the gap. The CDR3 extends over 14 amino acids.

The chain has TRBV18 and TRBJ2-1, with 7 bases that match TRBD2. CDR1 KGHSH and CDR2 LQKENI come from the germline V gene. The V gene end was trimmed by 2 bases and the J gene end by 15 bases; junction bases not matched to a gene: 10. The length of the CDR3 is 13 residues. The CDR3: CASSPTQGTTLFF. The CDR3 bases are TGTGCCAGCTCACCAACGCAAGGGACTACCCTGTTCTTC.

The chain links TRBV9 to TRBJ2-5, with 7 bases aligning to TRBD1. After removal of 3 bases from V and 5 bases from J, the junction contained 7 bases not matched to a gene. The CDR3 is 14 amino acids. The germline V gene has CDR1 SGDLS and CDR2 YYNGEE. The CDR3 coding sequence is TGTGCCAGCAGCGACAGGGGCGGTGGGGAGACCCAGTACTTC. The encoded protein is CASSDRGGGETQYF.

V is TRBV6-1 and J is TRBJ2-7; 7 bases map to TRBD1. Losses at the gene ends were 6 bases for V and 5 bases for J; bases not matched to a gene: 7. The V gene's germline CDR1 is MNHNS and CDR2 SASEGT. The CDR3 loop spans 13 amino acids. CDR3 region: CASRGQVWNEQYF. For the CDR3, the DNA is TGTGCCAGCAGAGGACAGGTTTGGAACGAGCAGTACTTC.

The genes are TRBV18 and TRBJ1-2, with unresolved D. Trimming left V 5 bases short and J 2 bases short, with 12 bases between. This CDR3 has 14 amino acids. Germline V CDR1 and CDR2: KGHSH, LQKENI. CDR3 nucleotides: TGTGCCAGCTCATCTGGACGGGGAAACTATGGCTACACCTTC. This encodes CASSSGRGNYGYTF.

The chain joins TRBV7-9 to TRBJ2-5; TRBD2 agrees at 11 bases. The DNA matches TRBJ2-7 better at its end, which makes the J call doubtful. The CDR3 sequence is 16 residues long. Germline V gene sequence: CDR1 SEHNR, CDR2 FQNEAQ (reference sequence). DNA for the CDR3: TGTGCCAGCAGTTCCCTCGGCACTAGCGGGGGAGGCGAGCAGTACTTC. It codes for CASSSLGTSGGGEQYF.

The chain recombines TRBV27 with TRBJ1-5; D uncertain. V was trimmed by 3 bases and J by 2 bases, leaving 8 bases between them. Per germline, CDR1 MNHEY and CDR2 SMNVEV (reference sequence). The CDR3 is 14 amino acids. The DNA for the CDR3 is TGTGCCAGCAGTTTCCACGGTGGCAATCAGCCCCAGCATTTT. Its translation is CASSFHGGNQPQHF.

The rearrangement links TRBV6-5 to TRBJ1-4, with D uncertain. V lost 0 bases and J 7 bases, leaving 15 bases between the germline ends. CDR1 and CDR2 from the germline V gene are MNHEY and SVGAGI. The CDR3 contains 16 residues. CDR3 protein: CASSYSYTGLGEKLFF. CDR3 bases: TGTGCCAGCAGTTACTCGTATACGGGATTAGGTGAAAAACTGTTTTTT.

This chain uses TRBV5-1 with TRBJ2-1; possible D gene TRBD1, 6 bases. This CDR3 has 15 residues. Per the germline V gene, CDR1 is SGHRS and CDR2 is YFSETQ. V lost 4 bases to trimming and J lost 5 bases, with 16 bases between them. CDR3 coding DNA: TGCGCCAGCAGCCCTTGGACAGCACTCAACAATGAGCAGTTCTTC. This encodes CASSPWTALNNEQFF.

The J gene is TRBJ2-2, the V gene TRBV4-3, with TRBD1 identical over 11 bases. The CDR3 loop spans 17 amino acids. After removal of 0 bases from V and 6 bases from J, the junction contained 6 bases not matched to a gene. CDR1 LGHNA and CDR2 YSLEER come from the germline V gene. The CDR3 nucleotides are TGCGCCAGCAGCCAAGATAGGACAGGGGGCGATTCCGGGGAGCTGTTTTTT. Its protein is CASSQDRTGGDSGELFF.

The V gene is TRBV5-5, the J gene TRBJ2-5; a weak D match, TRBD1 (6 bases). The germline CDR1 and CDR2 sequences are SGHKS and YYEKEE (reference sequence). Between the trimmed V and J ends, which lost 0 bases and 2 bases, there was a span of 8 bases. This CDR3 comprises 14 residues. The CDR3 loop reads CASSLGGPQETQYF. CDR3 sequence (DNA): TGTGCCAGCAGCTTGGGGGGGCCTCAAGAGACCCAGTACTTC.

The chain couples TRBV5-1 to TRBJ2-5, with TRBD2 matching 15 bases. V lost 4 bases to trimming and J lost 5 bases; unmatched junction nucleotides: 6. Germline V gene lookup returns CDR1 SGHRS and CDR2 YFSETQ. The CDR3 sequence is 16 residues long. CDR3 sequence (DNA): TGCGCCAGCAGCAAGGGACTAGCGGGGGGCCTGGAGACCCAGTACTTC. Residues: CASSKGLAGGLETQYF. The full variable domain, rest sourced from reference TRBV5-1 and TRBJ2-5, is KAGVTQTPRYLIKTRGQQVTLSCSPISGHRSVSWYQQTPGQGLQFLFEYFSETQRNKGNFPGRFSGRQFSNSRSEMNVSTLELGDSALYLCASSKGLAGGLETQYFGPGTRLLVL.

The gene calls are TRBV2 and TRBJ1-5; no clear D gene. The CDR3 sequence is 15 residues long. With 5 bases removed from V and 0 bases from J, the gap between germline ends came to 11 bases. Germline V gives CDR1 SNHLY, CDR2 FYNNEI. This chain's CDR3 is CASSWAQDSNQPQHF. The CDR3 nucleotides read TGTGCCAGCAGTTGGGCCCAGGATAGCAATCAGCCCCAGCATTTT.

The chain has TRBV6-5 and TRBJ2-5, with D tentatively TRBD1 (5 bases). V gave up 5 bases and J gave up 2 bases, with 9 bases separating them. This CDR3 comprises 13 residues. Per the germline V gene, CDR1 is MNHEY and CDR2 is SVGAGI. CDR3 amino acids: CASSTGPQETQYF. In DNA, the CDR3 is TGTGCCAGCAGTACAGGCCCACAAGAGACCCAGTACTTC.

The chain joins TRBV11-2 to TRBJ2-3; 9 positions agree with TRBD2. With 4 bases clipped from V and 0 bases from J, the junction kept 2 bases outside the gene matches. CDR1 and CDR2 (germline): SGHAT, FQNNGV. The CDR3 is 15 residues long. In DNA form, the CDR3 reads TGTGCCAGCAGCTCCAGCGGGGGGAGCACAGATACGCAGTATTTT. Translating it yields CASSSSGGSTDTQYF.

The chain employs TRBV25-1 and TRBJ1-1; 9 positions agree with TRBD1. The V segment lost 3 bases and the J segment 1 base; nucleotides outside the gene matches: 3. The CDR3 extends over 15 amino acids. Germline CDR1 MGHDK, CDR2 SYGVNS. CDR3 loop: CASSDPTGGNTEAFF. CDR3 DNA sequence: TGTGCCAGCAGTGATCCGACAGGGGGGAACACTGAAGCTTTCTTT.

The rearrangement uses TRBV2 and TRBJ2-7, with TRBD1 matching 8 bases. With V trimmed by 2 bases and J by 0 bases, 3 bases remained unmatched. Germline V gives CDR1 SNHLY, CDR2 FYNNEI. CDR3 length equals 15 residues. The CDR3 coding sequence is TGTGCCAGCAGTGAACGGACAGGGAACTCCTACGAGCAGTACTTC. It specifies CASSERTGNSYEQYF.

The gene calls are TRBV27 and TRBJ2-2; 8 bases align to TRBD1. The V gene's germline CDR1 is MNHEY and CDR2 SMNVEV (reference sequence). This CDR3 comprises 17 residues. The V and J ends lost 6 bases and 6 bases, in that order; junction bases with no gene match: 15. The CDR3 region has the DNA TGTGCCAGCAGCCCCGGACAGGGAGGAAAGTGGGCCGGGGAGCTGTTTTTT. Translating gives CASSPGQGGKWAGELFF.

J is TRBJ2-7 and V is TRBV19, with TRBD1 matching 10 bases. Germline lookup yields CDR1 LNHDA and CDR2 SQIVND (reference sequence). This CDR3 contains 14 residues. The junction had 3 bases not matched to a gene; V was cut back by 5 bases and J by 2 bases. The CDR3 bases are TGTGCCAGTAGTCTCGGACAGGGGGCCTACGAGCAGTACTTC. Encoded protein: CASSLGQGAYEQYF.